These 8 T cell receptor beta chains came from one sample sequenced in a study of blood T cell repertoires in COVID-19. The method was immunoSEQ multiplex PCR; TCRdb's version includes in-frame clones alone and lacks a portion of them. The sample gives some 90,000 clones, 82% of which show up once; about 11% is in the top ten. Sample: peripheral blood. Receptor source: a man between 70 and 80 years old with active or convalescent COVID-19.

The chain recombines TRBV19 with TRBJ2-7, with D unclear. Germline V lookup: CDR1 LNHDA, CDR2 SQIVND (reference sequence). The V gene lost 3 bases and the J gene lost 3 bases, with 12 bases spanning the gap. The CDR3 has 14 residues. DNA of the CDR3: TGTGCCAGTAGTATTTCCATGGCCGACTACGAGCAGTACTTC. Protein sequence: CASSISMADYEQYF.

Worth noting for this clone: A read error may produce the germline difference seen at one junction end. V is TRBV9 and J is TRBJ1-2; TRBD1 matches 8 bases. The germline V gene encodes CDR1 SGDLS and CDR2 YYNGEE. This CDR3 has 12 residues. The CDR3 protein is CASSSRDRYLAF. The CDR3 bases are TGTGCCAGCAGCTCAAGGGACAGGTACTTGGCTTTC. Together with reference TRBV9 and TRBJ1-2, the CDR3 gives the full variable domain: DSGVTQTPKHLITATGQRVTLRCSPRSGDLSVYWYQQSLDQGLQFLIQYYNGEERAKGNILERFSAQQFPDLHSELNLSSLELGDSALYFCASSSRDRYLAFGSGTRLTVV.

The chain links TRBV10-2 to TRBJ1-1; 9 nucleotides align to TRBD1. The germline V gene encodes CDR1 WSHSY and CDR2 SAAADI. The CDR3 consists of 13 residues. After removal of 8 bases from V and 5 bases from J, the junction contained 6 bases not matched to a gene. CDR3 DNA sequence: TGCGCCAGCCGCACAGGGGGCTGGACTGAAGCTTTCTTT. Translated, it gives CASRTGGWTEAFF.

CDR3 amino acids: CASSLVVRGNTEAFF. The CDR3 DNA is TGTGCCAGCAGCTTGGTGGTCAGGGGGAACACTGAAGCTTTCTTT. The chain joins TRBV5-4 to TRBJ1-1; a weak D match, TRBD1 (6 bases). Germline CDR1 and CDR2: SGHNT and YYREEE (reference sequence). The V and J ends lost 0 bases and 1 base respectively, with 10 bases between them. The CDR3 is 15 residues long.

The chain carries TRBV23-1 and TRBJ2-3; 14 bases agree with TRBD2. TRBV23-1 is annotated as an ORF whose role is uncertain. There are 16 residues in the CDR3. The junction had 1 base not matched to a gene; V was cut back by 2 bases and J by 3 bases. In DNA, the CDR3 is TGCGCCAGCAGTCAAGGGACTAGCGGGGGAACAGATACGCAGTATTTT. Amino acid sequence: CASSQGTSGGTDTQYF.

This clone has just a few counts. The chain is built from TRBV6-5 and TRBJ2-1; 7 positions match TRBD2. V trimming: 6 bases; J trimming: 4 bases; junction bases outside the gene matches: 3. The CDR3 consists of 13 residues. CDR1 is MNHEY, CDR2 SVGAGI, per germline. CDR3: CASRGAGYNEQFF. The CDR3 nucleotides read TGTGCCAGCAGGGGAGCGGGGTACAATGAGCAGTTCTTC.

This clone appeared a single time. CDR3 amino acids: CASSPGRGVEQYF. The CDR3 region has the DNA TGTGCCAGCAGCCCCGGGCGGGGGGTCGAGCAGTACTTC. The chain joins TRBV5-6 to TRBJ2-7; TRBD2 matches at 8 bases. The CDR3 runs 13 residues. The J segment lost 6 bases and the V segment lost 4 bases, leaving 6 bases of the junction unmatched. Germline values: CDR1 SGHDT, CDR2 YYEEEE.

V is TRBV7-8 and J is TRBJ1-5, with a tentative D call TRBD1 (5 bases). Deletions cut 8 bases from V and 4 bases from J, with 12 bases between. Germline values: CDR1 SGHVS, CDR2 FQNEAQ. This CDR3 comprises 13 residues. DNA of the CDR3: TGTGCCAGCCGGCAGGGCATGAATCAGCCCCAGCATTTT. It translates to CASRQGMNQPQHF.